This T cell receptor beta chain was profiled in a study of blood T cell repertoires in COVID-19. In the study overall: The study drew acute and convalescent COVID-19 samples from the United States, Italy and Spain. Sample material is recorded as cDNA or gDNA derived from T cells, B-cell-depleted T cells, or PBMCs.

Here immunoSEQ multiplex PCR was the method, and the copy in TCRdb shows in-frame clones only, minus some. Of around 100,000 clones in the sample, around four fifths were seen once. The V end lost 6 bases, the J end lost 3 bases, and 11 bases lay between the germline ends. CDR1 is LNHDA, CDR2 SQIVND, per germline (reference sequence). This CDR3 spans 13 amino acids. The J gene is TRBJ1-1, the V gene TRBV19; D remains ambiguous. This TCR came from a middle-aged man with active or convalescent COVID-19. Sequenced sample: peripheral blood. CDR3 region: CASRPVQDTEAFF. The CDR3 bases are TGTGCCAGTAGGCCGGTCCAGGACACTGAAGCTTTCTTT.